This is a list of T cell receptor beta chains from one sample in a study of spatial heterogeneity in lung cancer. Using its own MiXCR run on the 5' RACE reads, TCRdb lists one record per CDR3 protein. The repertoire holds 25,000 to 35,000 distinct CDR3 sequences, with over 5% as singletons. Specimen: PBMCs, collected at follow-up. The receptors were gathered from a female donor with early-stage non-small cell lung cancer. The CDR3 runs from the conserved cysteine through the conserved F or W. A D gene is named only where the DNA matches it firmly.

>TRBV6-5|.
CATFSGAGGYTF
>TRBV20-1|TRBD1
CSGQGKLYEQYF
>TRBV25-1|.
CASSEYRGSPLHF
>TRBV20-1|TRBD1
CSGQGNTEAFF
>TRBV20-1|.
CSAPSGQGDTGELFF
>TRBV28|TRBD2
CASSLREGRETQYF
>TRBV9|.
CASSPREGTNYGYTF
>TRBV7-9|.
CASSPQLYQETQYF
>TRBV6-2/TRBV6-3|.
CATTDRQVLTGELFF
>TRBV2|.
CASSAGTSSTDTQYF
>TRBV5-8|TRBD2
CASSLGLAGHNEQFF
>TRBV6-1|TRBD1
CASTMGQFNEKLFF
>TRBV7-2|.
CASSLVYEQYF
>TRBV24-1|TRBD2
CATSETSGGDEQFF
>TRBV12-3/TRBV12-4|.
CASSQGQENSPLHF
>TRBV5-1|.
CASTPGGWDTQYF
>TRBV3-1|TRBD1
CASTQDRSSYNSPLHF
>TRBV10-3|.
CAISPGDVGPDTQYF
>TRBV19|TRBD1
CASRGDRALYGYTF
>TRBV5-4|.
CASSFRSANYNEQFF
>TRBV27|TRBD1
CASSLRADRDRDYEQYF
>TRBV7-9|.
CASSFPYLGTEAFF
>TRBV4-2|.
CASRPVWSANTEAFF
>TRBV2|TRBD1
CASSEAQGGNYGYTF
>TRBV10-3|TRBD1
CAISEDRGIRQYF
>TRBV10-3|.
CAISEGSGAGNTIYF
>TRBV5-1|.
CASSDRPSYGYTF
>TRBV20-1|TRBD2
CSARDPASGRLLEQFF
>TRBV10-3|TRBD1
CAISETGGASSTDTQYF
>TRBV5-6|TRBD1
CASSSGTGGYVNTGELFF
>TRBV29-1|TRBD2
CSVPIPGLRPNEQFF
>TRBV6-5|.
CASSPIVGQTANYGYTF
>TRBV7-3|TRBD1
CASSSTGSGGANVLTF
>TRBV28|TRBD1
CASTIGTGQYGYTF
>TRBV2|TRBD1
CASSPGQGAQPQHF
>TRBV5-5|.
CASSWDFGYEQYF
>TRBV27|.
CASSWSGGANVLTF
>TRBV2|TRBD1
CASTPSTGKTQYF
>TRBV9|.
CASSVGAGNEQFF
>TRBV5-5|.
CASSLQSGTEAFF
>TRBV7-2|.
CASSQAGGGNEQFF
>TRBV20-1|TRBD2
CSAPRLAGTYNEQFF
>TRBV4-2|.
CASSQDFAGSIEQYF
>TRBV28|TRBD1
CASSTGTVDEKLFF
>TRBV28|.
CASSSIYGGTDTQYF
>TRBV6-5|TRBD1
CASSQTGPSTDTQYF
>TRBV28|.
CASSLIAGLGEQYF
>TRBV12-3/TRBV12-4|.
CASSDTPQAMNTEAFF
>TRBV27|.
CASSLSIRGEQYF
>TRBV20-1|.
CSAIDSRAGAMDTEAFF
>TRBV11-2|.
CASSLDRATEGYEQYF
>TRBV12-3/TRBV12-4|.
CASSHLAGSLSGNTIYF
>TRBV7-6|.
CASSLGLDQYNEQFF
>TRBV5-1|.
CASSLDLAGNYGYTF
>TRBV20-1|.
CSARDVGSGRQFF
>TRBV27|.
CASSFGSGTGYTF
>TRBV5-1|.
CASSLDRQNTGELFF
>TRBV19|TRBD1
CAVTPGQGDTDTQYF
>TRBV4-2|TRBD1
CASSQSPGTGDLHEQFF